This TCR beta chain was sequenced for a study of post-analysis software for immune sequencing data. Across the whole study: Relapsing-remitting, secondary progressive and progressive-relapsing courses of multiple sclerosis were included. Study findings and constraints: There was significantly lower normalized Chao1 diversity in multiple sclerosis patients than in controls. The F measure placed samples prepared in the same batch into strongly shared clusters.

This clonotype was recorded a few times. The antigen is undetermined. Unique molecular identifiers featured in each of the TCR beta cDNA libraries. TCRdb used MiXCR to reprocess the PCR reads, holding one entry per CDR3 protein. The top ten hold around 0.56% of the sample, which has roughly 800,000 distinct CDR3 sequences, 25% to 30% seen once. The TCR originated in a girl between 5 and 17 years old with multiple sclerosis. Source material: blood.

Here the CDR3 DNA reads TGTGCCAGCAGTTTGGGACCCGGGACAGGGAGAAATGAGCAGTTCTTC. Its translation: CASSLGPGTGRNEQFF. The V and J genes are TRBV12-3 or TRBV12-4 and TRBJ2-1, with 9 bases fitting TRBD1. The CDR3 has 16 amino acids. Unmatched junction bases numbered 10, after V lost 3 bases and J lost 7 bases.